The 13 T cell receptor beta chains reported below all come from one sample, sequenced in a study of PD-1 blockade in classical Hodgkin lymphoma (dated by TCRdb to about 2020). This specimen's time point label, interpreted: cycle 2 day 1 (C2D1) of nivolumab. Every trial patient had relapsed after autologous stem cell transplantation, and cohorts A, B and C differed in prior brentuximab vedotin exposure. The library was generated by the immunoSEQ multiplex PCR assay. TCRdb took this table from immuneACCESS and kept in-frame rearrangements with V and J called. Such tables lack part of the clones; where checked against another copy, unresolved V genes explain under half of the gap, and the rest is unexplained. The sample data list 98,000 or so clones, and around 89% of these were observed just once. The top ten constitute 15% to 20% of the sample. The sequencing used peripheral blood mononuclear cells (PBMCs), collected before the second cycle of nivolumab. The source is a human donor with classical Hodgkin lymphoma.

V gene TRBV5-5 combines with J gene TRBJ2-7; 7 positions agree with TRBD1. Germline-derived CDR1 and CDR2 are SGHKS and YYEKEE (reference sequence). This CDR3 contains 14 residues. V dropped 4 bases and J dropped 0; count of bases not matched to a gene: 4. DNA for the CDR3: TGTGCCAGCAGCGTGGACAGGAGCTCCTACGAGCAGTACTTC. The encoded protein is CASSVDRSSYEQYF.

The chain carries TRBV6-1 and TRBJ1-5; no reliable D call. Germline CDR1 is MNHNS and CDR2 is SASEGT. This CDR3 has 13 residues. V lost 4 bases, J lost 3 bases, and 7 bases lay in between. The CDR3 nucleotides read TGTGCCAGCAGTGTACAGCCCAATCAGCCCCAGCATTTT. It encodes CASSVQPNQPQHF.

The V gene is TRBV27, the J gene TRBJ2-1, with D tentatively TRBD1 or TRBD2 (5 bases each). Trimming shortened V by 6 bases and J by 10 bases, and 22 bases separated the two germline ends. The length of the CDR3 is 15 residues. Germline assignment: CDR1 MNHEY and CDR2 SMNVEV (reference sequence). The CDR3 sequence is CASSPLGTGYWEQFF. The CDR3 coding sequence is TGTGCCAGCAGCCCTTTAGGGACGGGGTATTGGGAGCAGTTCTTC.

The V gene is TRBV10-3, the J gene TRBJ2-7; no clear D. Germline CDR1 reads ENHRY; CDR2 reads SYGVKD. Trimming removed 7 bases from V and 5 bases from J, with 15 bases in between. The CDR3 spans 13 residues. CDR3 loop: CAITPSSFHEQYF. The CDR3 coding sequence is TGTGCCATCACCCCTAGTTCCTTCCACGAGCAGTACTTC.

The chain recombines TRBV15 with TRBJ1-6; 9 nucleotides match TRBD1. V gave up 3 bases and J gave up 6 bases; unmatched junction bases: 3. Germline V gene data show CDR1 as LNHNV and CDR2 as YYDKDF (reference sequence). This CDR3 is 15 amino acids long. The CDR3 protein is CATSSDRGANSPLHF. CDR3 coding DNA: TGTGCCACCAGCAGCGACAGGGGGGCTAATTCACCCCTCCACTTT.

The rearrangement uses TRBV21-1 and TRBJ2-3; TRBD1 is taken as the D call from the table, unchecked against the DNA. TRBV21-1 is termed a pseudogene. CDR3 length: 13 residues. In DNA, the CDR3 is TGTGCCAGCAGCAAAGGGCCACCGAATACGCAGTATTTT. Its protein product is CASSKGPPNTQYF.

The V call is TRBV7-6, the J call TRBJ2-7; a possible D gene is TRBD1 (6 bases). V was pared by 5 bases and J by 1 base, with 12 bases between. This CDR3 has 14 amino acids. Germline assignment: CDR1 SGHVS and CDR2 FNYEAQ. The CDR3 coding sequence is TGTGCCAGCAGCCTGTCGACAGGTTCCTACGAGCAGTACTTC. It specifies CASSLSTGSYEQYF.

This chain joins TRBV4-1 and TRBJ1-5; D is unresolved. V was pared by 1 base and J by 0 bases, with 10 bases between. The CDR3 consists of 16 residues. The germline CDR1 and CDR2 sequences are MGHRA and YSYEKL. Here the CDR3 DNA reads TGCGCCAGCAGCCAAGGGGAAGGGCTTAGCAATCAGCCCCAGCATTTT. Residues: CASSQGEGLSNQPQHF.

The chain has TRBV6-5 and TRBJ1-1, with TRBD1 matching 9 bases. The CDR3 contains 14 residues. The V and J ends lost 6 bases and 1 base, in that order; junction bases with no gene match: 3. The germline gives CDR1 MNHEY, CDR2 SVGAGI. The CDR3 is CASSPGQGNTEAFF. CDR3 in DNA: TGTGCCAGCAGCCCGGGACAGGGGAACACTGAAGCTTTCTTT.

The gene calls are TRBV5-8 and TRBJ2-1; no clear D gene. CDR1 and CDR2 (germline): SGHTS, YDEGEE. V dropped 0 bases and J dropped 3 bases, with 13 bases sitting between them. CDR3 length equals 16 residues. The CDR3 sequence: CASSLAGSANYNEQFF. Written as DNA, the CDR3 is TGTGCCAGCAGCTTGGCGGGTTCCGCGAACTACAATGAGCAGTTCTTC.

The rearrangement joins TRBV4-3 to TRBJ2-7; 13 bases map to TRBD2. Germline V gene data show CDR1 as LGHNA and CDR2 as YSLEER. The V segment lost 4 bases and the J segment 7 bases; nucleotides outside the gene matches: 10. The CDR3 totals 16 residues. The CDR3 reads CASSPAGTSGTWEQYF. The DNA for the CDR3 is TGCGCCAGCAGCCCCGCCGGGACTAGCGGGACCTGGGAGCAGTACTTC.

The V and J genes are TRBV5-8 and TRBJ1-3, with no clear D. The V and J ends lost 0 bases and 2 bases respectively, with 9 bases between them. CDR3 length equals 15 residues. Germline loops: CDR1 SGHTS, CDR2 YDEGEE. This chain's CDR3 is CASSLAAVAGNTIYF. The CDR3 DNA reads TGTGCCAGCAGCTTGGCCGCTGTTGCTGGAAACACCATATATTTT. Together with reference TRBV5-8 and TRBJ1-3, the CDR3 gives the full variable domain: EAGVTQSPTHLIKTRGQQATLRCSPISGHTSVYWYQQALGLGLQFLLWYDEGEERNRGNFPPRFSGRQFPNYSSELNVNALELEDSALYLCASSLAAVAGNTIYFGEGSWLTVV.

The chain combines TRBV10-3 with TRBJ1-4; D unclear. From germline, CDR1 is ENHRY and CDR2 SYGVKD. The ends were cut back, 9 bases at V and 0 bases at J, with 8 bases in the middle. The CDR3 has 13 amino acids. DNA of the CDR3: TGTGCCATTAAAGAAGCAACTAATGAAAAACTGTTTTTT. This sequence encodes CAIKEATNEKLFF.